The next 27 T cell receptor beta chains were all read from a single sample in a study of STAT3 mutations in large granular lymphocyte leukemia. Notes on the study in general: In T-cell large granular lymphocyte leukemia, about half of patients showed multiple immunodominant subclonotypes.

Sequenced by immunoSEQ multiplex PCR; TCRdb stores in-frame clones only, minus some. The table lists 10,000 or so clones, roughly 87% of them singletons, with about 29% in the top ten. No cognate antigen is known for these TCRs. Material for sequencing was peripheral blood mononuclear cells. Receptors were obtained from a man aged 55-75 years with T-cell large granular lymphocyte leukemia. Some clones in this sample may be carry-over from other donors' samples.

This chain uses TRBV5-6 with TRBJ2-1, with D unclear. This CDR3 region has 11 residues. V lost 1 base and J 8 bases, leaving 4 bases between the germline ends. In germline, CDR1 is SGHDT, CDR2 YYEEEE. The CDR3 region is CASSLTDEQFF. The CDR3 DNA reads TGTGCCAGCAGCTTGACGGATGAGCAGTTCTTC.

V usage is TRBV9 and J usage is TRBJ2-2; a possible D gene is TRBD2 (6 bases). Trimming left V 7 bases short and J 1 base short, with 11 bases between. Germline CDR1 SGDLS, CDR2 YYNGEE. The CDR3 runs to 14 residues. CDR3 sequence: CASGPGGNTGELFF. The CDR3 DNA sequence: TGTGCCAGCGGACCCGGGGGGAACACCGGGGAGCTGTTTTTT.

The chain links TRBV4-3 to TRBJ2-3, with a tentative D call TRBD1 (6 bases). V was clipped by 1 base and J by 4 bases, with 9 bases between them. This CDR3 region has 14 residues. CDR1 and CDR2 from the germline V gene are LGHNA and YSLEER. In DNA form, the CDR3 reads TGCGCCAGCAGCCAAGGTCGACAGGCAGATACGCAGTATTTT. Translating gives CASSQGRQADTQYF.

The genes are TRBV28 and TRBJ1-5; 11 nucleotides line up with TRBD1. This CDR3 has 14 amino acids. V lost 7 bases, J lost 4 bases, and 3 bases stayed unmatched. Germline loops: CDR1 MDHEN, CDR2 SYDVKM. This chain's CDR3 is CASNRDRGNQPQHF. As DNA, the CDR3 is TGTGCCAGCAACAGGGACAGGGGGAATCAGCCCCAGCATTTT.

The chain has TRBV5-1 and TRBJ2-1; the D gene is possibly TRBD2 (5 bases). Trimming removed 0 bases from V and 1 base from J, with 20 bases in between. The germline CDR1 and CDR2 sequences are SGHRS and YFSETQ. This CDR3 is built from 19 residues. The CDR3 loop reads CASSLDRWTKSGSYNEQFF. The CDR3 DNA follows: TGCGCCAGCAGCTTGGACCGATGGACCAAAAGCGGATCCTACAATGAGCAGTTCTTC.

Here the CDR3 DNA reads TGTGCCAGCAGCTTAGCGAGATGGGGGTCTGAAGCTTTCTTT. This gives the protein CASSLARWGSEAFF. The gene calls are TRBV7-9 and TRBJ1-1; D possibly corresponds to TRBD1 (5 bases). The V end was cut by 0 bases, the J end by 6 bases, with 11 bases between. CDR1 and CDR2 from the germline V gene are SEHNR and FQNEAQ (reference sequence). CDR3 size: 14 residues.

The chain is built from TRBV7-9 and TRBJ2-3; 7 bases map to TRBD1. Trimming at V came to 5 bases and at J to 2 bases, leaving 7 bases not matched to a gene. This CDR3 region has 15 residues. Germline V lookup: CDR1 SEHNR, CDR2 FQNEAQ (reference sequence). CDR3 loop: CASSRSGTDTDTQYF. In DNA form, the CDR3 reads TGTGCCAGCAGCAGATCCGGGACAGACACAGATACGCAGTATTTT.

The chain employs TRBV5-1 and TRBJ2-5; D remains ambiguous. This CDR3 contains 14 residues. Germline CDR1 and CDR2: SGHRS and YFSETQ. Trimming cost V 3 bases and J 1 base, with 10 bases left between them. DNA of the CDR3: TGCGCCAGCAGCTCGGTTGGCTCCCAAGAGACCCAGTACTTC. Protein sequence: CASSSVGSQETQYF.

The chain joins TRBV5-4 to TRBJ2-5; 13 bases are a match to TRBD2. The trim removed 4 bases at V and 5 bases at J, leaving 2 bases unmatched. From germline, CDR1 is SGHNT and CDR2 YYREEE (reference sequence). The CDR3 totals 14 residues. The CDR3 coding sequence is TGTGCCAGCAGCCGGACTAGCGGGAGCGAGACCCAGTACTTC. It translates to CASSRTSGSETQYF.

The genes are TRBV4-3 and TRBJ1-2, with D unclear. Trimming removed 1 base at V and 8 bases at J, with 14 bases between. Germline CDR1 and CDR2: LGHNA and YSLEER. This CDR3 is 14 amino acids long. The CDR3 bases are TGCGCCAGCAGCCAAGGACTCAGTAATCACGGCTACACCTTC. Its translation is CASSQGLSNHGYTF.

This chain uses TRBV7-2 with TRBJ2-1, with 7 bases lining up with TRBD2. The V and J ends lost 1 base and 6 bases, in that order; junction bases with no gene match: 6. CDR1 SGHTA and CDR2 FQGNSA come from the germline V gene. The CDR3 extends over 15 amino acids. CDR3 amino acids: CASSLGGGLLNEQFF. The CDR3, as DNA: TGTGCCAGCAGCTTAGGGGGAGGGCTTCTCAATGAGCAGTTCTTC. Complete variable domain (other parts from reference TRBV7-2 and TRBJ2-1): GAGVSQSPSNKVTEKGKDVELRCDPISGHTALYWYRQSLGQGLEFLIYFQGNSAPDKSGLPSDRFSAERTGGSVSTLTIQRTQQEDSAVYLCASSLGGGLLNEQFFGPGTRLTVL.

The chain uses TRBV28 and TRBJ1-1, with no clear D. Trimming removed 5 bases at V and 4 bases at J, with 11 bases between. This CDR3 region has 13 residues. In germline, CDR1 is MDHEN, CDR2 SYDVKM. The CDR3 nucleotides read TGTGCCAGCAGTCCCTTCCGAGGCACTGAAGCTTTCTTT. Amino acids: CASSPFRGTEAFF.

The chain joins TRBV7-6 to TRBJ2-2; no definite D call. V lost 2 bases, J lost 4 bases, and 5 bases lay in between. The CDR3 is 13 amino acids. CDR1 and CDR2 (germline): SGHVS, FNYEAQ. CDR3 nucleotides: TGTGCCAGCAGCTTATTGGCCACCGGGGAGCTGTTTTTT. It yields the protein CASSLLATGELFF.

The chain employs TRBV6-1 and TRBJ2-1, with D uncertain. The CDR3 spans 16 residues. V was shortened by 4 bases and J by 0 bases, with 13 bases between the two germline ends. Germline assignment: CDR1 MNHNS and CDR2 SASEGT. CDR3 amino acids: CASSAYLGSSYNEQFF. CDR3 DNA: TGTGCCAGCAGTGCCTACTTGGGTTCCTCCTACAATGAGCAGTTCTTC.

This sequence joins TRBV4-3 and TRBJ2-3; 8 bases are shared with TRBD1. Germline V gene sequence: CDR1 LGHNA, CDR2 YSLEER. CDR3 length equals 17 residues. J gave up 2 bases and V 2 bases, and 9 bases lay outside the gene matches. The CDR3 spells CASSQYRGTANTDTQYF. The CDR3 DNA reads TGCGCCAGCAGCCAATACAGGGGGACAGCAAACACAGATACGCAGTATTTT.

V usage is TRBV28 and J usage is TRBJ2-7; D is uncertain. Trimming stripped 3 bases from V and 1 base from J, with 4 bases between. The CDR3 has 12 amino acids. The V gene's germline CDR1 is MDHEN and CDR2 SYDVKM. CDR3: CASSFLSYEQYF. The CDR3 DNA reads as TGTGCCAGCAGTTTTCTTTCCTACGAGCAGTACTTC.

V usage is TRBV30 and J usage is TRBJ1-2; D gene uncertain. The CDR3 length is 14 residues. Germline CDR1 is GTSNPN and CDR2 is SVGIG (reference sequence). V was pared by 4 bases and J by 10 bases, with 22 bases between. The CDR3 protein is CAWMGPPKDRSYTF. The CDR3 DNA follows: TGTGCCTGGATGGGCCCTCCGAAGGACCGCTCCTACACCTTC.

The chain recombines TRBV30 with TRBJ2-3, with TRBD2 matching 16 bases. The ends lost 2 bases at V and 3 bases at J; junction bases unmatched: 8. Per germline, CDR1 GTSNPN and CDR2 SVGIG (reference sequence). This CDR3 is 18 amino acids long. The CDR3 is CAWSSAGLAGGSTDTQYF. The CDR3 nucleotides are TGTGCCTGGAGTTCTGCGGGACTAGCGGGAGGGAGTACAGATACGCAGTATTTT.

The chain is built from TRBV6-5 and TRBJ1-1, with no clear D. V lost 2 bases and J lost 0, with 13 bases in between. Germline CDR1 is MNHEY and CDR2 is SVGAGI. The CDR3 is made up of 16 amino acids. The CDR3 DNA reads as TGTGCCAGCAGTTACCGATCGGGGTGGCTGAACACTGAAGCTTTCTTT. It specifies CASSYRSGWLNTEAFF.

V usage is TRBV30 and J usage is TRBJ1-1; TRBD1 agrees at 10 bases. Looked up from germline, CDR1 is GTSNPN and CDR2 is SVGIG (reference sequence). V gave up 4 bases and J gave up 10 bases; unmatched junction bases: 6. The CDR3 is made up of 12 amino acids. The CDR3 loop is CAWIGDRGRAFF. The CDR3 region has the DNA TGTGCCTGGATCGGGGACAGGGGACGAGCTTTCTTT.

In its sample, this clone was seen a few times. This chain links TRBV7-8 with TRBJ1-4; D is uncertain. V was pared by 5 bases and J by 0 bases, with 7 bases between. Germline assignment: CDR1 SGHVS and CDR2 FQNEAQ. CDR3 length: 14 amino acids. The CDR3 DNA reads TGTGCCAGCAGCCGGGAAACAACTAATGAAAAACTGTTTTTT. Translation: CASSRETTNEKLFF.

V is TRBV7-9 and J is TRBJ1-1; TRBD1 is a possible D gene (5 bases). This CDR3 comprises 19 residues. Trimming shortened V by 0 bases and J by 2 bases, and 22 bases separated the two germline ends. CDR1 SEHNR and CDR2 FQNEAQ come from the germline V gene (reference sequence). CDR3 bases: TGTGCCAGCAGCTTAGCCCGAGGGGTCTCGACAGTGCTTAACACTGAAGCTTTCTTT. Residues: CASSLARGVSTVLNTEAFF.

DNA for the CDR3: TGTGCCACCACCCGGGAGGGCCTTACAGATACGCAGTATTTT. Translated, it gives CATTREGLTDTQYF. The V and J genes are TRBV15 and TRBJ2-3; 8 bases are a match to TRBD2. The CDR3 sequence is 14 residues long. V dropped 7 bases and J dropped 3; count of bases not matched to a gene: 6. CDR1 and CDR2 from the germline V gene are LNHNV and YYDKDF (reference sequence).

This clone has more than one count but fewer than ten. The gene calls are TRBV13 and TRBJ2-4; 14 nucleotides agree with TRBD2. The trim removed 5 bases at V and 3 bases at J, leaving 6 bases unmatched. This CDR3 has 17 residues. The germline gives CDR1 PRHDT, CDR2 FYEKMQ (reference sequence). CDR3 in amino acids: CASSLGLAGASKNIQYF. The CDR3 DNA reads TGTGCCAGCAGCCTGGGACTAGCGGGAGCTAGCAAAAACATTCAGTACTTC.

The CDR3 here is CASSLYRGELNTEAFF. Written as DNA, the CDR3 is TGTGCCAGCAGCCTTTACAGGGGTGAGTTGAACACTGAAGCTTTCTTT. This chain joins TRBV14 and TRBJ1-1; 7 bases align to TRBD1. Trimming removed 4 bases from V and 0 bases from J; junction bases left unmatched: 8. The CDR3 totals 16 residues. The germline gives CDR1 SGHDN, CDR2 FVKESK.

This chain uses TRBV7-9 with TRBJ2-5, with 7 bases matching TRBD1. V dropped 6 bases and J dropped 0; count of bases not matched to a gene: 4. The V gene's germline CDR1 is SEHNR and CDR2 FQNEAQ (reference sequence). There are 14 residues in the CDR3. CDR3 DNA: TGTGCCAGCAGTCCGGGACAGTACCAAGAGACCCAGTACTTC. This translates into CASSPGQYQETQYF.

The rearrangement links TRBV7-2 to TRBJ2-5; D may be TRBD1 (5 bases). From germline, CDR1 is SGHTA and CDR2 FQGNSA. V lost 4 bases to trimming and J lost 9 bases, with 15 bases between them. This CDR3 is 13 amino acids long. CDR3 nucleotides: TGTGCCAGCAGCTCCCCAGGGCCCCAGTCCCAGTACTTC. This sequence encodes CASSSPGPQSQYF.